This entry is about one TCR beta chain. Its antigen remains unknown. This entry is derived from a study of CD8 T cells in ankylosing spondylitis. Study-level points and caveats: Clones linked to disease were reported to show significant enrichment in matched ankylosing spondylitis synovial fluid. Seemingly characteristic of ankylosing spondylitis blood was a TCR beta motif consisting of several highly homologous variants. CD8+ cells made up the disease-linked clones, which were relatively rare in peripheral blood.

With V trimmed by 4 bases and J by 4 bases, 3 bases remained unmatched. Germline V gene lookup returns CDR1 SGHRS and CDR2 YFSETQ. The CDR3 has 14 residues. One entry per CDR3 protein, called by TCRdb with MiXCR from the 5' RACE reads. In the table there are approximately 540,000 distinct CDR3 sequences, about 12% of which are singletons. Sequenced input: blood, either unsorted or a sorted T cell fraction (not recorded which). The TCR originated in a male donor with ankylosing spondylitis. V and J are TRBV5-1 and TRBJ1-1; 11 bases are a match to TRBD1. CDR3: CASSAGQGATEAFF. DNA of the CDR3: TGCGCCAGCAGCGCCGGACAGGGGGCCACTGAAGCTTTCTTT.